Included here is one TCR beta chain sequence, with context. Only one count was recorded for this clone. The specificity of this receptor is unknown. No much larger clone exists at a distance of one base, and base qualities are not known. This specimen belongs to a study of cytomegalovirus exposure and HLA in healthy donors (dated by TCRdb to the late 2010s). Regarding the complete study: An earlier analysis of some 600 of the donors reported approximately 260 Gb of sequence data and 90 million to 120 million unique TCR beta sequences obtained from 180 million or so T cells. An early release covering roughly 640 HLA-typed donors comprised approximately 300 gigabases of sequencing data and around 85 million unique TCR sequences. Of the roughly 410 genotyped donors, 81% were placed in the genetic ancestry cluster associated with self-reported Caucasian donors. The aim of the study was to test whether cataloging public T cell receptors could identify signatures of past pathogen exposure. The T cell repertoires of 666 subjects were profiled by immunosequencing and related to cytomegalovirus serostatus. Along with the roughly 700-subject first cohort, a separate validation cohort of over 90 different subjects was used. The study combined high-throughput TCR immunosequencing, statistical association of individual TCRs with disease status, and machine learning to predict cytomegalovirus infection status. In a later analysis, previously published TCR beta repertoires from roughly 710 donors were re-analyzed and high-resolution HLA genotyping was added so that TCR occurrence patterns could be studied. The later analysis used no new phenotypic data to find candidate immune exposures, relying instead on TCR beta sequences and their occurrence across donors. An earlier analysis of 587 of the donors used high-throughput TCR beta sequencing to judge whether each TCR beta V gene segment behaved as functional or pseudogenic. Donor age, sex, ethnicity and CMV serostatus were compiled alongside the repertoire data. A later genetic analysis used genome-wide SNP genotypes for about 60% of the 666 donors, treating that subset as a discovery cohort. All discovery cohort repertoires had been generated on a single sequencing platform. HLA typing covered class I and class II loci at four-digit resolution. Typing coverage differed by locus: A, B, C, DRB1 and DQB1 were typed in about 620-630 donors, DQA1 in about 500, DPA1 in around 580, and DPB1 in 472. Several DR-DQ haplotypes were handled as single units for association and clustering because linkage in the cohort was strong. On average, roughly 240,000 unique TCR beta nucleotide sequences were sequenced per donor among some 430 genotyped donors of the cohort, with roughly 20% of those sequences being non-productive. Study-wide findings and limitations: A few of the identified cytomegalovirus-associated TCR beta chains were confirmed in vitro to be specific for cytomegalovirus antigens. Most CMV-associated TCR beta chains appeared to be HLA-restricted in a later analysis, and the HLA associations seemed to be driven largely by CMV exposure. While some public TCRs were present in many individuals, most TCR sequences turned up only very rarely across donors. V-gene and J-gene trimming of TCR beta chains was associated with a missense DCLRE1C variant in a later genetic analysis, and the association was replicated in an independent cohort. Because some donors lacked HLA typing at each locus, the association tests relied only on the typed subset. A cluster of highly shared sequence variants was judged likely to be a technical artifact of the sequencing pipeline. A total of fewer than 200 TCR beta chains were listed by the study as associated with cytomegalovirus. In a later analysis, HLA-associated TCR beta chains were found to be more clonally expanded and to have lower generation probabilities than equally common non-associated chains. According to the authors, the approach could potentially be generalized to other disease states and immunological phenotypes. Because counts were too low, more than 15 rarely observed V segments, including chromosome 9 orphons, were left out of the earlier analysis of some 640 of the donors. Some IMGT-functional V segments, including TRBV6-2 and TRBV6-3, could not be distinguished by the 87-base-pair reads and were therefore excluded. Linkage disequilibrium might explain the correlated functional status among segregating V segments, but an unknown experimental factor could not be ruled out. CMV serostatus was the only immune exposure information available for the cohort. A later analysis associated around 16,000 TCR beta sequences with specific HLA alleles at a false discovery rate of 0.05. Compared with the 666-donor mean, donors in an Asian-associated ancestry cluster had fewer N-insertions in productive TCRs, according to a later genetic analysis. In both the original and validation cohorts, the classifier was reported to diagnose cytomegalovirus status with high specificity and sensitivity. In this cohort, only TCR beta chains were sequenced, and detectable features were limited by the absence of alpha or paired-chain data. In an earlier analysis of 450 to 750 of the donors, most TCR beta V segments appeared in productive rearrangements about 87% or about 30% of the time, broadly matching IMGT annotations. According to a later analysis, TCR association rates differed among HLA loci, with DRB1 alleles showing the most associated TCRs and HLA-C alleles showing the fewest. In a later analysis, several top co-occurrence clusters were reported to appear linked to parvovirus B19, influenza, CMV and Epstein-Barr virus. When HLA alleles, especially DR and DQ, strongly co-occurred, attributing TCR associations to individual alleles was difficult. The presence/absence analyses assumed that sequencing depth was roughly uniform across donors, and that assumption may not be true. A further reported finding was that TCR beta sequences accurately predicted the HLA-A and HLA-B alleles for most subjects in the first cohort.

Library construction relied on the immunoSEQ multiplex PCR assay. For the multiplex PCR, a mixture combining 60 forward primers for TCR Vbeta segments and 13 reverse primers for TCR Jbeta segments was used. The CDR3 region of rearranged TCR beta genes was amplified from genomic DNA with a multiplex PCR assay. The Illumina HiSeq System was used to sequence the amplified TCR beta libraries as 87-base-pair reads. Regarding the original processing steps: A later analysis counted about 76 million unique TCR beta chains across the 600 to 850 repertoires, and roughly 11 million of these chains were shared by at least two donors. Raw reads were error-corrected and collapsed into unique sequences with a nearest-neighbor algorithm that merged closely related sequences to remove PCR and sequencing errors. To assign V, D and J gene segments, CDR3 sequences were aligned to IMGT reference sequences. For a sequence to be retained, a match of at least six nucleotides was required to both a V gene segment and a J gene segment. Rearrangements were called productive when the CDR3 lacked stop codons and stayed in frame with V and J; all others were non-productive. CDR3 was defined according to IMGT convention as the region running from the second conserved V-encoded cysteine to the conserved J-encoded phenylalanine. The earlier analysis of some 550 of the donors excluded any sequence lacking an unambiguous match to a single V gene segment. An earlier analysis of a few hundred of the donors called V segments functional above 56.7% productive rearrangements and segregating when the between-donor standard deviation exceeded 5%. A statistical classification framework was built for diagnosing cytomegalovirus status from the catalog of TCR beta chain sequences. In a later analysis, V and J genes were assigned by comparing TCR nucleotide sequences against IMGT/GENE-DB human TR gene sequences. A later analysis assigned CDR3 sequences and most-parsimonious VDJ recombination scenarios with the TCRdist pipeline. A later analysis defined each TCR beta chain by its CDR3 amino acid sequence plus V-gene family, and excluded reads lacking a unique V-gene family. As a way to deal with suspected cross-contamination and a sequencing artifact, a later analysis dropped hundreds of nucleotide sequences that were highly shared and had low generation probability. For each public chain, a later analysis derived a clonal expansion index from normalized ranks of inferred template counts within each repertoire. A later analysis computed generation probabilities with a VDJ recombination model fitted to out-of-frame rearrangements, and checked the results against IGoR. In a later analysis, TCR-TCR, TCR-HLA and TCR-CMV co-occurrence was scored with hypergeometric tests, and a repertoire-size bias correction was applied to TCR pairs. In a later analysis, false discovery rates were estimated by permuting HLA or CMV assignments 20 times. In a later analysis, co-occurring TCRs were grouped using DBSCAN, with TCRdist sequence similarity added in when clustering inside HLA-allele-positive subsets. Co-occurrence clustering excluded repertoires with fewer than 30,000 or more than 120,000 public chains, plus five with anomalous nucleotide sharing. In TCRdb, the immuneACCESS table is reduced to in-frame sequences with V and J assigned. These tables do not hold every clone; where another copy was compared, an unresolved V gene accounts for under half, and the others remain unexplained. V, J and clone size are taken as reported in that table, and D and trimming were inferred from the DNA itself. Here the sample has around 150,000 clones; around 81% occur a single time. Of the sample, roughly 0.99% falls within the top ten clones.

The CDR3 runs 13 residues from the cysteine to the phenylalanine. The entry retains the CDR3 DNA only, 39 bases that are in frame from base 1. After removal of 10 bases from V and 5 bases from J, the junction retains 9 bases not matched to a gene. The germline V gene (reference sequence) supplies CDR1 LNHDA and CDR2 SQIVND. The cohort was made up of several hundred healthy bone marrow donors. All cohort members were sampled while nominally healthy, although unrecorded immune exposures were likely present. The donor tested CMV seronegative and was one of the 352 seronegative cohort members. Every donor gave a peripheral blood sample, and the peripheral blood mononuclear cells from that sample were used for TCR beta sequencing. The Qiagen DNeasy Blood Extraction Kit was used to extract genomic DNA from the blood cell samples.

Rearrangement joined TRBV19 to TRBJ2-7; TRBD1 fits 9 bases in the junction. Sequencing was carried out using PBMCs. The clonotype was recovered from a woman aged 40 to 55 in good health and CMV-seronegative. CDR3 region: CATPTGGGNEQYF. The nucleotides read TGTGCCACTCCGACAGGGGGAGGGAACGAGCAGTACTTC.